This T cell receptor (beta chain) was profiled in a study of blood T cell repertoires in COVID-19. Overall study: In each case, the material was cDNA or gDNA derived from T cells, B-cell-depleted T cells, or PBMCs.

CDR3 length equals 14 residues. Germline V gene lookup returns CDR1 SQVTM and CDR2 ANQGSEA. Trimming took off 4 bases at V and 6 bases at J, with 18 bases between the two ends. Study processing details: Amplification of reference gene primers was used by the study to estimate nucleated cell counts. Assay used: immunoSEQ multiplex PCR; TCRdb lists only in-frame clones, some missing. For V, J and clone size, that table is used; D and trimming come from the DNA. The table shows under 50,000 clones, with about 90% occurring only once. Seattle patients were enrolled during active infection and followed longitudinally.

Source material: peripheral blood. The source is a man in his sixties with COVID-19, enrolled during active disease. V and J are TRBV29-1 and TRBJ2-5, with a tentative D call TRBD1 (5 bases). This chain's CDR3 is CSVGPQGFSKTQYF. The DNA for the CDR3 is TGCAGCGTTGGGCCTCAGGGTTTTTCGAAGACCCAGTACTTC.